The 9 T cell receptor beta chains listed next were all sequenced from one sample in a study of T-cell reconstitution after alpha-beta-depleted transplantation in children (dated by TCRdb to 2016 to 2017). The treatment or condition label, as the study defines it: allogeneic hematopoietic cell transplantation with graft depleted of TCRalphabeta T cells and CD19 B cells. Libraries were built with PCR. Sequenced on an Illumina HiSeq 2500. Molecular barcoding was employed in the preparation of TCR libraries, with unique molecular identifiers being used to normalize TCRbeta repertoire quantification. TCRdb reanalyzed the raw reads on its own, using fastp at Q25 for trimming and MiXCR for clone calling, and kept in-frame beta chains. Rows with one shared CDR3 protein collapse into an entry with the most common genes and DNA. The sample table shows roughly 160,000 distinct CDR3 sequences, and around 10% are seen once. The top ten hold around 13% of the sample.

The sample in question was PBMCs, obtained before TCRalphabeta/CD19-depleted stem cell transplant. These TCRs come from a boy aged 2 to 10 with acute myeloid leukemia, due to receive a stem cell transplant.

The sample holds many counts of this clonotype. The rearrangement joins TRBV29-1 to TRBJ2-5; 11 positions match TRBD2. The J segment lost 3 bases and the V segment lost 4 bases, leaving 1 base of the junction unmatched. Germline V lookup: CDR1 SQVTM, CDR2 ANQGSEA. The CDR3 is 13 residues long. The CDR3 spells CSVGLAGKETQYF. The CDR3 DNA sequence: TGCAGCGTTGGACTAGCGGGAAAAGAGACCCAGTACTTC.

At least ten counts were recorded for this clonotype. The chain couples TRBV5-1 to TRBJ2-5; no reliable D call. Trimming took off 0 bases at V and 4 bases at J, with 13 bases between the two ends. Germline V lookup: CDR1 SGHRS, CDR2 YFSETQ. CDR3 length: 15 amino acids. CDR3 amino acids: CASSLEDWVRETQYF. CDR3 in DNA: TGCGCCAGCAGCTTGGAGGATTGGGTCCGAGAGACCCAGTACTTC.

This clonotype has at least ten counts. The J gene is TRBJ2-6, the V gene TRBV6-4, with unresolved D. V shed 3 bases and J shed 0 bases, with 12 bases lying between them. CDR3 size: 17 residues. Per germline, CDR1 MRHNA and CDR2 SNTAGT. The CDR3 DNA reads TGTGCCAGCAGTGAGTCGGGCTCAAGCTCTGGGGCCAACGTCCTGACTTTC. It codes for CASSESGSSSGANVLTF.

This clonotype was counted ten times or more. V and J are TRBV7-8 and TRBJ2-3; 9 bases map to TRBD2. The CDR3 sequence is 15 residues long. Trimming cost V 4 bases and J 4 bases; bases outside gene matches: 6. Germline CDR1 is SGHVS and CDR2 is FQNEAQ. CDR3 sequence (DNA): TGTGCCAGCAGCTCCCTAGCGGGACCCGCAGATACGCAGTATTTT. It encodes CASSSLAGPADTQYF.

The rearrangement uses TRBV11-3 and TRBJ2-2; 8 positions match TRBD2. The CDR3 runs to 14 residues. Germline V gives CDR1 SGHNT, CDR2 YENEEA. V was clipped by 5 bases and J by 8 bases; unmatched bases: 7. CDR3 nucleotides: TGTGCCAGCAGCGTCGCGGGGGGAAGGGGGGAGCTGTTTTTT. Translating it yields CASSVAGGRGELFF.

This clonotype has a handful of counts. This CDR3 reads CASSSPPDRSTYEQYF. The CDR3 nucleotides are TGCGCCAGCAGCTCACCCCCCGACAGGAGCACCTACGAGCAGTACTTC. V gene TRBV5-1 combines with J gene TRBJ2-7, with D maybe TRBD1 (6 bases). CDR3 length: 16 residues. The germline CDR1 and CDR2 sequences are SGHRS and YFSETQ. Trimming cost V 3 bases and J 2 bases, with 18 bases left between them.

This clonotype was seen ten or more times. The chain joins TRBV27 to TRBJ2-7; TRBD2 matches 12 bases. Unmatched junction bases numbered 3, after V lost 1 base and J lost 2 bases. The CDR3 has 16 residues. Per germline, CDR1 MNHEY and CDR2 SMNVEV (reference sequence). CDR3 protein: CASSLLRLAGAYEQYF. CDR3 nucleotide sequence: TGTGCCAGCAGTTTATTGAGACTAGCGGGAGCCTACGAGCAGTACTTC.

As for this clonotype: A much bigger clone sits one base away, suggesting this may be a read error. The J gene is TRBJ2-3, the V gene TRBV5-6; no reliable D call. Trimming shortened V by 7 bases and J by 2 bases, and 20 bases separated the two germline ends. The CDR3 length is 16 residues. Germline lookup yields CDR1 SGHDT and CDR2 YYEEEE. CDR3 nucleotides: TGTGCCAGCTCCATCCCCCGGGTGGCGGTCACAGATACGCAGTATTTT. This encodes CASSIPRVAVTDTQYF.

This clonotype was counted ten times or more. V and J are TRBV6-2 or TRBV6-3 and TRBJ2-7; D may be TRBD1 or TRBD2 (5 bases each). Trimming removed 3 bases at V and 3 bases at J, with 9 bases between. Germline CDR1 is MNHEY and CDR2 is SVGEGT. This CDR3 region has 13 residues. DNA of the CDR3: TGTGCCAGCAGTTATGGGGGAAGCTACGAGCAGTACTTC. Its protein is CASSYGGSYEQYF.